This passage covers 30 T cell receptor beta chains from one sample sequenced in a study of identical twins. MiXCR was run by TCRdb on the 5' RACE reads, yielding one entry per CDR3 protein. The sample carries 200,000 to 250,000 distinct CDR3 sequences, under 12% recorded once. Sequencing was carried out using memory T cells sorted from blood. These receptors came from a man aged 45 to 65 in good health.

Regarding this clonotype: Being one base from a much bigger clone, this may be a read error. CDR3 sequence (DNA): TGCAGCGCTGAGACAGGGGGCGAGACCCAGAACTTC. Amino acids: CSAETGGETQNF. The V call is TRBV29-1, the J call TRBJ2-5, with 10 bases identical to TRBD1. The CDR3 length is 12 residues. The germline V gene has CDR1 SQVTM and CDR2 ANQGSEA.

There are many counts of this clonotype. V is TRBV7-2 and J is TRBJ2-7, with D tentatively TRBD1 or TRBD2 (5 bases each). Germline CDR1 SGHTA, CDR2 FQGNSA. Trimming cost V 2 bases and J 7 bases, with 21 bases left between them. The length of the CDR3 is 16 residues. For the CDR3, the DNA is TGTGCCAGCAGCTTACTCCGGGGCAGATCCATGGAAGAGCAGTACTTC. The encoded protein is CASSLLRGRSMEEQYF. Filled out from reference TRBV7-2 and TRBJ2-7, the complete variable domain reads GAGVSQSPSNKVTEKGKDVELRCDPISGHTALYWYRQSLGQGLEFLIYFQGNSAPDKSGLPSDRFSAERTGGSVSTLTIQRTQQEDSAVYLCASSLLRGRSMEEQYFGPGTRLTVT.

This clonotype was observed many times. This chain's CDR3 is CASSESGLASLNEQFF. The CDR3 nucleotides are TGCGCCAGCAGTGAGTCCGGTCTAGCAAGTCTGAATGAGCAGTTCTTC. V and J are TRBV10-1 and TRBJ2-1, with a weak D call TRBD2 (5 bases). V was clipped by 0 bases and J by 7 bases, with 16 bases between them. The CDR3 covers 16 residues. Germline CDR1 is WNHNN and CDR2 is SYGVQD (reference sequence).

Only a few counts were recorded for this clonotype. The chain has TRBV28 and TRBJ1-2; TRBD1 matches at 10 bases. The CDR3 sequence is 15 residues long. J lost 3 bases, V lost 5 bases, and 6 bases had no gene match. Germline assignment: CDR1 MDHEN and CDR2 SYDVKM. CDR3 bases: TGTGCCAGCAGTGCCGGGACAGGGGCTCACTATGGCTACACCTTC. Its protein product is CASSAGTGAHYGYTF.

There are many counts of this clonotype. This sequence joins TRBV7-2 and TRBJ2-7; 7 nucleotides line up with TRBD1. CDR3 size: 13 residues. Losses at the gene ends were 6 bases for V and 7 bases for J; bases not matched to a gene: 9. CDR1 is SGHTA, CDR2 FQGNSA, per germline. The CDR3 is CASSRQGSGEQYF. DNA for the CDR3: TGTGCCAGCAGTCGACAGGGCTCCGGGGAGCAGTACTTC.

In this sample, this clonotype turned up many times. CDR3 loop: CASTSWSGSPDKNIQYF. The DNA of the CDR3 is TGTGCCAGCACCTCATGGTCGGGGTCCCCAGACAAAAACATTCAGTACTTC. This chain links TRBV6-2 or TRBV6-3 with TRBJ2-4; maybe TRBD2 (5 bases). The germline V gene has CDR1 MNHEY and CDR2 SVGEGT. This CDR3 spans 17 amino acids. V lost 7 bases and J lost 3, with 22 bases in between.

This clonotype was observed a few times. The chain combines TRBV5-4 with TRBJ2-1, with 8 bases lining up with TRBD1. The trim removed 3 bases at V and 5 bases at J, leaving 13 bases unmatched. This CDR3 spans 17 amino acids. Germline V gene data show CDR1 as SGHNT and CDR2 as YYREEE (reference sequence). The CDR3 DNA sequence: TGTGCCAGCAGCTCGGGGGCCGCAGGACAGGGCAACAATGAGCAGTTCTTC. Its translation: CASSSGAAGQGNNEQFF.

This clonotype was recorded at least ten times. V usage is TRBV6-5 and J usage is TRBJ1-5, with a tentative D call TRBD1 (6 bases). V shed 6 bases and J shed 0 bases, with 15 bases lying between them. The CDR3 totals 16 residues. Germline CDR1 and CDR2: MNHEY and SVGAGI. The chain's CDR3 is CASRYGGEHSNQPQHF. The CDR3 DNA sequence: TGTGCCAGCAGGTATGGGGGCGAGCATAGCAATCAGCCCCAGCATTTT.

Many counts were recorded for this clonotype. The V gene is TRBV12-3 or TRBV12-4, the J gene TRBJ1-5; 7 nucleotides align to TRBD1. V trimming: 5 bases; J trimming: 5 bases; junction bases outside the gene matches: 6. The CDR3 runs to 14 residues. The CDR3 sequence is CASSLDRADQPQHF. For the CDR3, the DNA is TGTGCCAGCAGTCTCGACAGGGCGGATCAGCCCCAGCATTTT.

This clonotype was seen repeatedly, ten times or more. The chain employs TRBV18 and TRBJ2-2; 8 bases align to TRBD2. Germline lookup yields CDR1 KGHSH and CDR2 LQKENI. Germline trimming cut 1 base from V and 5 bases from J; bases unmatched to any gene: 6. The CDR3 has 16 amino acids. CDR3 sequence (DNA): TGTGCCAGCTCACCACGGGATGGACTAGCTACCGGGGAGCTGTTTTTT. Protein product: CASSPRDGLATGELFF.

This clonotype was counted once. The genes are TRBV20-1 and TRBJ2-7; TRBD2 is a possible D gene (6 bases). This CDR3 has 12 amino acids. Trimming left V 3 bases short and J 4 bases short, with 10 bases between. Germline V gives CDR1 DFQATT, CDR2 SNEGSKA (reference sequence). In DNA form, the CDR3 reads TGCAGTGCTAGGGGGGGTCAATACGAGCAGTACTTC. Its protein is CSARGGQYEQYF.

The table lists this clonotype with a few counts. The rearrangement links TRBV18 to TRBJ2-3; D is possibly TRBD2 (5 bases). CDR1 KGHSH and CDR2 LQKENI come from the germline V gene. Trimming cost V 6 bases and J 3 bases, with 19 bases left between them. The CDR3 loop spans 16 amino acids. The CDR3 region has the DNA TGTGCCAGCTCTCTTCGGACTTCCGGGTGGACAGATACGCAGTATTTT. It codes for CASSLRTSGWTDTQYF. The variable domain in full, with the rest retrieved from reference TRBV18 and TRBJ2-3, is NAGVMQNPRHLVRRRGQEARLRCSPMKGHSHVYWYRQLPEEGLKFMVYLQKENIIDESGMPKERFSAEFPKEGPSILRIQQVVRGDSAAYFCASSLRTSGWTDTQYFGPGTRLTVL.

This clonotype was detected ten times or more. The genes are TRBV5-1 and TRBJ1-5; a possible D gene is TRBD1 (5 bases). The V end lost 9 bases, the J end lost 0 bases, and 16 bases lay between the germline ends. CDR1 and CDR2 (germline): SGHRS, YFSETQ. The CDR3 loop spans 15 amino acids. CDR3 sequence reads: CATGAPAYSNQPQHF. CDR3 sequence (DNA): TGCGCCACCGGGGCCCCGGCCTATAGCAATCAGCCCCAGCATTTT.

This rearrangement joins TRBV11-1 to TRBJ2-2; 12 bases match TRBD2. V shed 5 bases, J shed 8 bases, and the junction held 15 bases outside the gene matches. The germline CDR1 and CDR2 sequences are SGHAT and FQDESV (reference sequence). CDR3 length equals 18 residues. The CDR3 protein is CASSPHPRTSGVVGELFF. In nucleotides, the CDR3 is TGTGCCAGCAGCCCCCACCCAAGGACTAGCGGGGTGGTGGGGGAGCTGTTTTTT.

This clonotype was counted at least ten times. This chain links TRBV16 with TRBJ2-1, with D perhaps matching TRBD1 (5 bases). The CDR3 totals 15 residues. Trimming cost V 7 bases and J 6 bases, with 19 bases left between them. Per the germline V gene, CDR1 is KGHSY and CDR2 is FQNENV. CDR3 sequence: CASTPGFQTFNEQFF. The CDR3 coding sequence is TGTGCCAGCACCCCAGGGTTCCAGACTTTCAATGAGCAGTTCTTC.

In its sample, this clonotype was seen a few times. CDR3 DNA: TGTGCCAGCAGTCGCGGGACAGGTGGCTACACCTTC. Protein product: CASSRGTGGYTF. J is TRBJ1-2 and V is TRBV5-6; TRBD1 agrees at 8 bases. With 5 bases clipped from V and 7 bases from J, the junction kept 4 bases outside the gene matches. Germline values: CDR1 SGHDT, CDR2 YYEEEE. The CDR3 covers 12 residues.

This clonotype was detected ten times or more. This chain links TRBV4-2 with TRBJ1-6, with D perhaps TRBD1 (6 bases). The CDR3 contains 14 residues. Germline-derived CDR1 and CDR2 are LGHNA and YNFKEQ. V lost 6 bases and J 5 bases, leaving 11 bases between the germline ends. This CDR3 reads CASSSQGDNSPLHF. DNA for the CDR3: TGTGCCAGCAGTTCACAGGGTGATAATTCACCCCTCCACTTT.

This clonotype was recorded at least ten times. The chain recombines TRBV7-2 with TRBJ1-2; the D is unclear. Trimming removed 5 bases at V and 1 base at J, with 14 bases between. Germline V lookup: CDR1 SGHTA, CDR2 FQGNSA. The CDR3 consists of 15 residues. The CDR3 reads CASSLLLKSNYGYTF. The DNA for the CDR3 is TGTGCCAGCAGCCTCCTCCTCAAGAGTAACTATGGCTACACCTTC. The full variable domain, its missing parts supplied by reference TRBV7-2 and TRBJ1-2, is GAGVSQSPSNKVTEKGKDVELRCDPISGHTALYWYRQSLGQGLEFLIYFQGNSAPDKSGLPSDRFSAERTGGSVSTLTIQRTQQEDSAVYLCASSLLLKSNYGYTFGSGTRLTVV.

This clonotype was detected many times. The chain employs TRBV7-2 and TRBJ1-2; tentatively, D is TRBD1 (6 bases). This CDR3 contains 16 residues. With 5 bases removed from V and 4 bases from J, the gap between germline ends came to 20 bases. CDR1 and CDR2 from the germline V gene are SGHTA and FQGNSA. DNA of the CDR3: TGTGCCAGCAGCCAGGACAGTCTAGCCGCTGCCTATGGCTACACCTTC. Protein product: CASSQDSLAAAYGYTF.

This clonotype occurred a few times. This chain uses TRBV27 with TRBJ1-1, with D unresolved. The germline V gene has CDR1 MNHEY and CDR2 SMNVEV (reference sequence). The germline V and J ends were trimmed by 3 bases and 7 bases, with 12 bases remaining between them. This CDR3 region has 13 residues. The DNA for the CDR3 is TGTGCCAGCAGTTTCCTAGGGCCGAGTGAAGCTTTCTTT. This translates into CASSFLGPSEAFF.

The V call is TRBV7-9, the J call TRBJ2-4; D is possibly TRBD1 (5 bases). The germline CDR1 and CDR2 sequences are SEHNR and FQNEAQ (reference sequence). This CDR3 has 16 residues. Trimming cost V 1 base and J 0 bases, with 10 bases left between them. CDR3 protein: CASSLGQSLAKNIQYF. DNA of the CDR3: TGTGCCAGCAGCTTAGGACAGAGCTTAGCCAAAAACATTCAGTACTTC.

This clonotype showed up many times. The chain has TRBV29-1 and TRBJ2-7; 10 bases match TRBD1. Looked up from germline, CDR1 is SQVTM and CDR2 is ANQGSEA. The J segment lost 1 base and the V segment lost 7 bases, leaving 10 bases of the junction unmatched. The CDR3 totals 15 residues. The CDR3 coding sequence is TGCAGCGCCCGATCCCGGGACAGGGGTTCCTACGAGCAGTACTTC. Amino acid sequence: CSARSRDRGSYEQYF.

In this sample, this clonotype turned up a few times. This chain uses TRBV12-3 or TRBV12-4 with TRBJ2-2, with a weak D call TRBD1 (5 bases). V was clipped by 2 bases and J by 8 bases, with 9 bases between them. The CDR3 extends over 13 amino acids. CDR3 sequence reads: CASSLQGSGELFF. The CDR3, as DNA: TGTGCCAGCAGTTTACAGGGATCAGGGGAGCTGTTTTTT.

The chain couples TRBV4-3 to TRBJ1-1; D not certain. This CDR3 region has 15 residues. Trimming stripped 4 bases from V and 1 base from J, with 13 bases between. Germline V gene lookup returns CDR1 LGHNA and CDR2 YSLEER. CDR3 bases: TGCGCCAGCAGCCTGGGTCGGGGAAAGAACACTGAAGCTTTCTTT. Translation: CASSLGRGKNTEAFF.

The sample holds many counts of this clonotype. The chain carries TRBV28 and TRBJ2-3; 7 bases agree with TRBD2. Germline CDR1 MDHEN, CDR2 SYDVKM. This CDR3 is 17 amino acids long. Trimming removed 4 bases from V and 0 bases from J; junction bases left unmatched: 10. The DNA for the CDR3 is TGTGCCAGCAGTTCCCTTGAGGTTAGCGGGAGCACAGATACGCAGTATTTT. Amino acid sequence: CASSSLEVSGSTDTQYF.

V gene TRBV29-1 combines with J gene TRBJ2-3, with TRBD2 identical over 7 bases. This CDR3 has 15 residues. The germline gives CDR1 SQVTM, CDR2 ANQGSEA. J gave up 4 bases and V 5 bases, and 12 bases lay outside the gene matches. CDR3: CSVSVSGGRSDTQYF. In DNA form, the CDR3 reads TGCAGCGTTTCTGTATCGGGGGGACGCTCAGATACGCAGTATTTT.

In its sample, this clonotype was seen many times. The CDR3 bases are TGCAGTGCTAGGCCGGGGGGGACGCACAATGAGCAGTTCTTC. This sequence encodes CSARPGGTHNEQFF. This rearrangement joins TRBV20-1 to TRBJ2-1; 8 bases line up with TRBD2. The CDR3 consists of 14 residues. Germline V gene lookup returns CDR1 DFQATT and CDR2 SNEGSKA (reference sequence). With 3 bases clipped from V and 5 bases from J, the junction kept 6 bases outside the gene matches.

This clonotype was observed a handful of times. The J gene is TRBJ2-7, the V gene TRBV2; D is undetermined. The CDR3 spans 12 residues. The V gene's germline CDR1 is SNHLY and CDR2 FYNNEI. V lost 3 bases, J lost 3 bases, and 6 bases lay in between. The CDR3 DNA reads TGTGCCAGCAGTGATTTGAACTACGAGCAGTACTTC. Translation: CASSDLNYEQYF.

This clonotype was recorded many times. J is TRBJ2-7 and V is TRBV27, with D possibly TRBD1 on 5 matching bases. Germline loops: CDR1 MNHEY, CDR2 SMNVEV (reference sequence). V lost 8 bases to trimming and J lost 2 bases, with 16 bases between them. There are 14 residues in the CDR3. This chain's CDR3 is CASSSWGLTYEQYF. The CDR3, as DNA: TGTGCCAGCTCCTCCTGGGGCCTTACCTACGAGCAGTACTTC.

This clonotype was counted many times. The V and J genes are TRBV4-3 and TRBJ2-3; 11 nucleotides line up with TRBD2. The CDR3 contains 19 residues. The V gene end was trimmed by 0 bases and the J gene end by 6 bases; junction bases not matched to a gene: 14. Germline CDR1 and CDR2: LGHNA and YSLEER. CDR3 nucleotide sequence: TGCGCCAGCAGCCAAGAACCGGGACTAGCGGACCCCGGTTTGGATACGCAGTATTTT. Protein: CASSQEPGLADPGLDTQYF.